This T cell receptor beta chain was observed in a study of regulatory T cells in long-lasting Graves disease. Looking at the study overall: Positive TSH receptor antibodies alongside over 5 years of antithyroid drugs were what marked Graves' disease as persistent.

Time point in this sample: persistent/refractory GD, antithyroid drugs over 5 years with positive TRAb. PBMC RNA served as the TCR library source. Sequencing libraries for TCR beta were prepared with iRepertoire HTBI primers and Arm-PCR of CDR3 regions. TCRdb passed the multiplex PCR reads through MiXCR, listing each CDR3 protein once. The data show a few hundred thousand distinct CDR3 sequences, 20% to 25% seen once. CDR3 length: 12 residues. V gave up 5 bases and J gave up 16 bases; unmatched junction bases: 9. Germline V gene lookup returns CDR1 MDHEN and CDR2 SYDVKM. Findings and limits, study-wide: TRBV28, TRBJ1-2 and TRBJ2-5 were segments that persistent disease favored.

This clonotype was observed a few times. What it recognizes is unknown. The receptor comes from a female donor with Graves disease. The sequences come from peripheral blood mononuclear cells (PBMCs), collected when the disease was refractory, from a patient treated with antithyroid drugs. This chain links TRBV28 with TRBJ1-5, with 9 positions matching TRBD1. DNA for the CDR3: TGTGCCAGCAGTGCACCGGGACAGGGAACCCATTTT. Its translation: CASSAPGQGTHF.